The sequence of this TCR beta chain was determined in a study of OX40 agonist ivuxolimab in advanced cancers. The germline V and J ends were trimmed by 5 bases and 0 bases, with 5 bases remaining between them. Germline V gene data show CDR1 as SGHNT and CDR2 as YYREEE (reference sequence). The CDR3 loop spans 13 amino acids. This clone has a single count. Generated by immunoSEQ multiplex PCR, the TCRdb table keeps only in-frame clones and is missing some. The sample lists tens of thousands of clones, around 85% occurring once. The specimen was CD4+ or CD8+ T cells sorted from blood, collected in a trial of the OX40 agonist ivuxolimab. The clonotype originates from an adult with an advanced solid tumor such as melanoma, head and neck, liver or kidney cancer. The V gene is TRBV5-4, the J gene TRBJ1-4; no clear D. The CDR3: CASRAATNEKLFF. The CDR3 DNA reads as TGTGCCAGCAGGGCCGCAACTAATGAAAAACTGTTTTTT.